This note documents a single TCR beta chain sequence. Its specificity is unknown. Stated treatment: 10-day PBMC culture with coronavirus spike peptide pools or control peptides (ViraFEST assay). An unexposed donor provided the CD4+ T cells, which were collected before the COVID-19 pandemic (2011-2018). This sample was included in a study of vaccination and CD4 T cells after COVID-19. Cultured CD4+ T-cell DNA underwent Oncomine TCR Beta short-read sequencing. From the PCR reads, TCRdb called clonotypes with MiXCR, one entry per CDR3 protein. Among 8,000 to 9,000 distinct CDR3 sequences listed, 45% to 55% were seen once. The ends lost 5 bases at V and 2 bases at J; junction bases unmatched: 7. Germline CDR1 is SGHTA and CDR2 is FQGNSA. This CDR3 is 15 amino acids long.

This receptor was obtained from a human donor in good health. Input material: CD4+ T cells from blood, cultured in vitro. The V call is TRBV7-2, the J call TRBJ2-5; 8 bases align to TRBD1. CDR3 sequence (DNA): TGTGCCAGCAGCCTGGACAACAGGGGGCAAGAGACCCAGTACTTC. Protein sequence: CASSLDNRGQETQYF.